One sample yielded the 31 T cell receptor beta chains listed below, sequenced in a study of Tregs in tolerant kidney transplant recipients. Data came from immunoSEQ multiplex PCR; TCRdb stores just in-frame clones and leaves some out. The table lists roughly 250,000 clones, about 80% of them singletons. The sequenced sample was CD4+ T cells from blood. All receptors come from a human donor in good health.

The chain uses TRBV25-1 and TRBJ2-7; the match to TRBD1 covers 7 bases. V lost 4 bases and J lost 7; bases outside the gene matches: 10. The CDR3 loop spans 14 amino acids. CDR1 and CDR2 (germline): MGHDK, SYGVNS. The CDR3 sequence: CASSGNRGVGEQYF. The CDR3 nucleotides are TGTGCCAGCAGTGGCAACAGGGGCGTGGGGGAGCAGTACTTC.

The chain's CDR3 is CASSPTSASTDTQYF. In DNA form, the CDR3 reads TGTGCCAGCAGCCCCACTAGTGCCAGCACAGATACGCAGTATTTT. The rearrangement joins TRBV5-6 to TRBJ2-3; a weak D match, TRBD2 (5 bases). The CDR3 is 15 residues long. V was cut by 4 bases and J by 0 bases, with 12 bases left in between. Germline CDR1 and CDR2: SGHDT and YYEEEE. The full variable domain, rest sourced from reference TRBV5-6 and TRBJ2-3, is DAGVTQSPTHLIKTRGQQVTLRCSPKSGHDTVSWYQQALGQGPQFIFQYYEEEERQRGNFPDRFSGHQFPNYSSELNVNALLLGDSALYLCASSPTSASTDTQYFGPGTRLTVL.

The chain is built from TRBV21-1 and TRBJ1-1. TRBV21-1 is deemed a pseudogene. The CDR3 spans 18 residues. This chain's CDR3 is CASSLKRGAREGDTEAFF. CDR3 bases: TGTGCCAGCAGCCTAAAGCGCGGGGCGCGGGAAGGAGACACTGAAGCTTTCTTT.

A note on this clone: The same CDR3 is also encoded by other DNA sequences in this sample. The gene calls are TRBV5-1 and TRBJ2-3, with TRBD1 matching over 7 bases. In germline, CDR1 is SGHRS, CDR2 YFSETQ. The CDR3 is made up of 13 amino acids. The V gene end was trimmed by 0 bases and the J gene end by 5 bases; junction bases not matched to a gene: 0. CDR3 residues: CASSLGQGDTQYF. The CDR3 nucleotides are TGCGCCAGCAGCTTGGGACAGGGAGATACGCAGTATTTT.

This chain uses TRBV14 with TRBJ2-1; 8 bases fit TRBD1. The CDR3 has 16 amino acids. CDR1 and CDR2 (germline): SGHDN, FVKESK. The J segment lost 5 bases and the V segment lost 6 bases, leaving 12 bases of the junction unmatched. The CDR3 DNA follows: TGTGCCAGCAGTCCGCAGGGGGCGAGATCACACAATGAGCAGTTCTTC. It encodes CASSPQGARSHNEQFF.

This chain joins TRBV11-3 and TRBJ1-2; D is possibly TRBD1 (5 bases). Trimming removed 2 bases at V and 5 bases at J, with 27 bases between. This CDR3 has 19 residues. Looked up from germline, CDR1 is SGHNT and CDR2 is YENEEA. CDR3 region: CASSLQGARDQKNIYGYTF. In DNA, the CDR3 is TGTGCCAGCAGCTTACAGGGAGCGAGGGACCAGAAAAATATTTATGGCTACACCTTC. The full variable domain, completed using reference TRBV11-3 and TRBJ1-2, is EAGVVQSPRYKIIEKKQPVAFWCNPISGHNTLYWYLQNLGQGPELLIRYENEEAVDDSQLPKDRFSAERLKGVDSTLKIQPAELGDSAVYLCASSLQGARDQKNIYGYTFGSGTRLTVV.

V and J are TRBV10-3 and TRBJ1-1; weak D call: TRBD1 (5 bases). Per the germline V gene, CDR1 is ENHRY and CDR2 is SYGVKD. V was trimmed by 0 bases and J by 1 base, leaving 9 bases between them. This CDR3 has 15 amino acids. The CDR3 spells CAISESSRANTEAFF. For the CDR3, the DNA is TGTGCCATCAGTGAGTCGAGCAGGGCGAACACTGAAGCTTTCTTT.

DNA of the CDR3: TGTGCCAGCAGGAAACTAGCGGGAGCGTCCTACGAGCAGTACTTC. It specifies CASRKLAGASYEQYF. This chain links TRBV6-5 with TRBJ2-7; TRBD2 matches at 11 bases. Germline loops: CDR1 MNHEY, CDR2 SVGAGI. The CDR3 sequence is 15 residues long. After removal of 6 bases from V and 1 base from J, the junction contained 5 bases not matched to a gene.

The chain is built from TRBV6-5 and TRBJ2-1; 15 bases line up with TRBD2. J was trimmed by 7 bases and V by 7 bases; bases with no gene match: 5. CDR3 size: 15 residues. The germline CDR1 and CDR2 sequences are MNHEY and SVGAGI. CDR3 DNA sequence: TGTGCCAGCACCCCGGGACTAGCGGGGGGAAATGAGCAGTTCTTC. Its translation: CASTPGLAGGNEQFF.

V is TRBV4-1 and J is TRBJ1-2, with TRBD1 as a possible D gene (6 bases). CDR3 length: 15 amino acids. Trimming removed 3 bases at V and 2 bases at J, with 13 bases between. Germline values: CDR1 MGHRA, CDR2 YSYEKL. Written as DNA, the CDR3 is TGCGCCAGCAGCCAGAGGGACACCAACAACTATGGCTACACCTTC. This sequence encodes CASSQRDTNNYGYTF.

The gene calls are TRBV5-1 and TRBJ2-3; D is perhaps TRBD1 (7 bases). The CDR3 is 17 residues long. Germline CDR1 and CDR2: SGHRS and YFSETQ. Trimming stripped 4 bases from V and 4 bases from J, with 22 bases between. The CDR3 loop reads CASSRDVSQGGSDTQYF. The DNA of the CDR3 is TGCGCCAGCAGCCGAGATGTTTCGCAGGGGGGATCAGATACGCAGTATTTT.

V is TRBV7-8 and J is TRBJ1-1; 8 nucleotides line up with TRBD1. The CDR3 sequence is 16 residues long. Germline lookup yields CDR1 SGHVS and CDR2 FQNEAQ. Unmatched junction bases numbered 7, after V lost 4 bases and J lost 0 bases. The CDR3 spells CASSSRQGALNTEAFF. The CDR3, as DNA: TGTGCCAGCAGCTCCCGGCAGGGGGCATTGAACACTGAAGCTTTCTTT.

J is TRBJ2-3 and V is TRBV5-1; 7 positions match TRBD2. The CDR3 covers 15 residues. Germline V gene data show CDR1 as SGHRS and CDR2 as YFSETQ. Unmatched junction bases numbered 5, after V lost 1 base and J lost 3 bases. CDR3 nucleotides: TGCGCCAGCAGCTTGTCCGGGCGGGGGACAGATACGCAGTATTTT. It encodes CASSLSGRGTDTQYF.

The chain links TRBV11-2 to TRBJ1-2; weak D call: TRBD1 (5 bases). This CDR3 spans 12 amino acids. Germline CDR1 SGHAT, CDR2 FQNNGV. With 3 bases removed from V and 8 bases from J, the gap between germline ends came to 10 bases. In nucleotides, the CDR3 is TGTGCCAGCAGCTTGGGACTCCCCGGCTACACCTTC. It yields the protein CASSLGLPGYTF.

The J gene is TRBJ1-1, the V gene TRBV10-1; D is unresolved. The CDR3 runs 17 residues. The V gene lost 7 bases and the J gene lost 0 bases, with 21 bases spanning the gap. Germline V lookup: CDR1 WNHNN, CDR2 SYGVQD (reference sequence). As DNA, the CDR3 is TGCGCCAGCAATGGCAGGAGGGATCTTTTTATGAACACTGAAGCTTTCTTT. It specifies CASNGRRDLFMNTEAFF.

The chain carries TRBV6-6 and TRBJ2-7; 8 bases align to TRBD1. CDR3 length: 13 amino acids. J was trimmed by 11 bases and V by 5 bases; bases with no gene match: 11. The V gene's germline CDR1 is MNHNY and CDR2 SVGAGI (reference sequence). The CDR3 DNA sequence: TGTGCCAGCAGTGTTCCGGGACAGGCAGTCGAGTACTTC. As protein: CASSVPGQAVEYF.

This clone was detected a few times. J is TRBJ2-7 and V is TRBV19, with TRBD1 matching 7 bases. CDR3 length: 15 residues. J gave up 2 bases and V 4 bases, and 8 bases lay outside the gene matches. CDR1 LNHDA and CDR2 SQIVND come from the germline V gene (reference sequence). Here the CDR3 reads CASSTLLTGTYEQYF. CDR3 bases: TGTGCCAGTAGTACCTTATTGACAGGGACCTACGAGCAGTACTTC.

V and J are TRBV18 and TRBJ1-3, with TRBD1 matching over 7 bases. J was trimmed by 2 bases and V by 6 bases; bases with no gene match: 4. This CDR3 is 14 amino acids long. The V gene's germline CDR1 is KGHSH and CDR2 LQKENI. For the CDR3, the DNA is TGTGCCAGCTCTCAGGACAGGACTGGAAACACCATATATTTT. It codes for CASSQDRTGNTIYF.

The chain recombines TRBV5-1 with TRBJ2-3, with a tentative D call TRBD1 (7 bases). The germline CDR1 and CDR2 sequences are SGHRS and YFSETQ. The CDR3 length is 14 residues. The ends were cut back, 4 bases at V and 7 bases at J, with 16 bases in the middle. The CDR3 nucleotides are TGCGCCAGCAGCCCAATCGACAGGGACTATACGCAGTATTTT. This encodes CASSPIDRDYTQYF. The complete variable domain, with remaining parts taken from reference TRBV5-1 and TRBJ2-3, reads KAGVTQTPRYLIKTRGQQVTLSCSPISGHRSVSWYQQTPGQGLQFLFEYFSETQRNKGNFPGRFSGRQFSNSRSEMNVSTLELGDSALYLCASSPIDRDYTQYFGPGTRLTVL.

This clone was detected a few times. The chain combines TRBV27 with TRBJ2-1; D is unresolved. The CDR3 length is 13 residues. Trimming took 3 bases from V and 8 from J, leaving 11 bases between them. Germline V gives CDR1 MNHEY, CDR2 SMNVEV (reference sequence). CDR3 sequence reads: CASSLVERDEQFF. DNA of the CDR3: TGTGCCAGCAGTTTGGTTGAACGGGATGAGCAGTTCTTC.

This clone was counted a single time. The chain joins TRBV29-1 to TRBJ2-1, with D tentatively TRBD1 (6 bases). CDR3 length equals 15 residues. Trimming took 0 bases from V and 3 from J, leaving 12 bases between them. Per germline, CDR1 SQVTM and CDR2 ANQGSEA. The DNA for the CDR3 is TGCAGCGTTGAAGATCGGATAGGGGGCTACAATGAGCAGTTCTTC. Translation gives CSVEDRIGGYNEQFF.

This clone was found a few times. The CDR3 spells CASSPTDIAYGYTF. CDR3 nucleotide sequence: TGCGCCAGCAGCCCGACGGACATAGCCTATGGCTACACCTTC. This chain links TRBV4-3 with TRBJ1-2; maybe TRBD1 (5 bases). The CDR3 has 14 residues. Trimming cost V 4 bases and J 4 bases, with 13 bases left between them. Germline V CDR1 and CDR2: LGHNA, YSLEER.

V and J are TRBV19 and TRBJ2-2; D is perhaps TRBD2 (6 bases). There are 14 residues in the CDR3. Trimming took 7 bases from V and 3 from J, leaving 12 bases between them. Germline V CDR1 and CDR2: LNHDA, SQIVND (reference sequence). The CDR3, as DNA: TGTGCCAGTACAGACGGGGGTGACACCGGGGAGCTGTTTTTT. Translating gives CASTDGGDTGELFF.

This clone occurred a few times. The V call is TRBV19, the J call TRBJ1-5; unclear D gene. The V gene lost 3 bases and the J gene lost 3 bases, with 6 bases spanning the gap. Per germline, CDR1 LNHDA and CDR2 SQIVND (reference sequence). There are 13 residues in the CDR3. In nucleotides, the CDR3 is TGTGCCAGTAGTATTTTTCCCAATCAGCCCCAGCATTTT. Translating gives CASSIFPNQPQHF.

V usage is TRBV5-8 and J usage is TRBJ1-6; D remains ambiguous. The germline gives CDR1 SGHTS, CDR2 YDEGEE. V was shortened by 4 bases and J by 7 bases, with 15 bases between the two germline ends. The CDR3 runs to 15 residues. The CDR3 protein is CASSLPHPGNSPLHF. In DNA, the CDR3 is TGTGCCAGCAGCCTTCCTCACCCTGGGAATTCACCCCTCCACTTT.

This clone appeared a single time. The chain employs TRBV11-2 and TRBJ2-5; the D is unclear. Germline assignment: CDR1 SGHAT and CDR2 FQNNGV. The CDR3 totals 13 residues. The V end lost 0 bases, the J end lost 5 bases, and 7 bases lay between the germline ends. The CDR3 protein is CASSLETQETQYF. CDR3 nucleotides: TGTGCCAGCAGCTTAGAAACGCAGGAGACCCAGTACTTC. The full variable domain, with the rest looked up from reference TRBV11-2 and TRBJ2-5, is EAGVAQSPRYKIIEKRQSVAFWCNPISGHATLYWYQQILGQGPKLLIQFQNNGVVDDSQLPKDRFSAERLKGVDSTLKIQPAKLEDSAVYLCASSLETQETQYFGPGTRLLVL.

The gene calls are TRBV6-5 and TRBJ1-4, with TRBD1 matching 7 bases. The germline V gene has CDR1 MNHEY and CDR2 SVGAGI. The ends lost 6 bases at V and 7 bases at J; junction bases unmatched: 5. This CDR3 contains 13 residues. The CDR3 region is CASRHGTAEKLFF. The DNA of the CDR3 is TGTGCCAGCAGACACGGGACAGCTGAAAAACTGTTTTTT.

The CDR3 DNA reads TGTGCCAGCAGCCTTCAGGCTGTCGGAAACACCATATATTTT. The encoded protein is CASSLQAVGNTIYF. V usage is TRBV5-6 and J usage is TRBJ1-3, with D unresolved. The V end was cut by 4 bases, the J end by 4 bases, with 12 bases between. In germline, CDR1 is SGHDT, CDR2 YYEEEE. The CDR3 sequence is 14 residues long. Full variable domain (outside the CDR3, taken from reference TRBV5-6 and TRBJ1-3): DAGVTQSPTHLIKTRGQQVTLRCSPKSGHDTVSWYQQALGQGPQFIFQYYEEEERQRGNFPDRFSGHQFPNYSSELNVNALLLGDSALYLCASSLQAVGNTIYFGEGSWLTVV.

V usage is TRBV18 and J usage is TRBJ2-7; 7 bases line up with TRBD1. This CDR3 comprises 13 residues. The germline CDR1 and CDR2 sequences are KGHSH and LQKENI. With V trimmed by 6 bases and J by 6 bases, 8 bases remained unmatched. The CDR3 region is CASSGSQGVEQYF. The CDR3 region has the DNA TGTGCCAGCTCCGGATCGCAGGGGGTCGAGCAGTACTTC. The complete variable domain, with remaining parts taken from reference TRBV18 and TRBJ2-7, reads NAGVMQNPRHLVRRRGQEARLRCSPMKGHSHVYWYRQLPEEGLKFMVYLQKENIIDESGMPKERFSAEFPKEGPSILRIQQVVRGDSAAYFCASSGSQGVEQYFGPGTRLTVT.

The chain is built from TRBV6-6 and TRBJ1-3; possibly TRBD1 for D (5 bases). V was trimmed by 0 bases and J by 3 bases, leaving 9 bases between them. CDR1 and CDR2 (germline): MNHNY, SVGAGI (reference sequence). This CDR3 region has 15 residues. CDR3 region: CASSYSGTDGNTIYF. CDR3 sequence (DNA): TGTGCCAGCAGTTACTCGGGGACTGATGGAAACACCATATATTTT.

The chain couples TRBV19 to TRBJ1-2; TRBD1 matches at 7 bases. The J segment lost 0 bases and the V segment lost 1 base, leaving 11 bases of the junction unmatched. Germline-derived CDR1 and CDR2 are LNHDA and SQIVND (reference sequence). The CDR3 loop spans 18 amino acids. CDR3 loop: CASSIGNRRQGPNYGYTF. For the CDR3, the DNA is TGTGCCAGTAGTATAGGTAATCGGCGACAGGGCCCTAACTATGGCTACACCTTC.